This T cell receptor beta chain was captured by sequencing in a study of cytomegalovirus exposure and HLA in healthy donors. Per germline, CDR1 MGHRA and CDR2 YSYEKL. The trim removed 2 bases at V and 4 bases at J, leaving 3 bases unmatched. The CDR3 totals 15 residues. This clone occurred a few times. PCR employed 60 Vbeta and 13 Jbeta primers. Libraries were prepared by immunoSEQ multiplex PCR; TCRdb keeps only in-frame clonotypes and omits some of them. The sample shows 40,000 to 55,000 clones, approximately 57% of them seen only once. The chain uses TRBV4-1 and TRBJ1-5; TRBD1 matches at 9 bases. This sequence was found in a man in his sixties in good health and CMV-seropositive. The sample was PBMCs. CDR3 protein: CASSQMGQGNQPQHF. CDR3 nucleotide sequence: TGCGCCAGCAGCCAAATGGGACAGGGTAATCAGCCCCAGCATTTT.